This T cell receptor beta chain was retrieved from a study of CD8+ T cells in alopecia areata. cDNA prepared by RNA extraction and subsequent reverse transcription served as the template for sequencing. This table comes from immunoSEQ multiplex PCR, and its TCRdb copy is limited to in-frame clones, with some not included. The sample gives roughly 220,000 clones, around two fifths of which show up once; 0.48% is in the top ten. This clone turned up a few times. Antigen specificity is unknown. V shed 3 bases and J shed 2 bases, with 11 bases lying between them. Germline CDR1 reads MNHEY; CDR2 reads SMNVEV (reference sequence). The CDR3 has 16 amino acids. The treatment: oral pan-JAK inhibitor, 5-10 mg twice daily. Notes on the study in general: Tofacitinib significantly decreased scalp clonality and expanded CD8+ clones among top 100.

This receptor was taken from a human donor with alopecia areata. The specimen comprised CD4+ T cells sorted from blood, sampled around week 34, from a patient treated with tofacitinib. The rearrangement links TRBV27 to TRBJ2-6, with D perhaps TRBD1 (6 bases). The DNA for the CDR3 is TGTGCCAGCAGTTTTGGGACAAGGGCTGGGGCCAACGTCCTGACTTTC. It codes for CASSFGTRAGANVLTF.